The 24 T cell receptor beta chains below were found in one sample sequenced in a study of cytomegalovirus exposure and HLA in healthy donors. Vbeta (60) and Jbeta (13) primers were used in the PCR. The data were produced by immunoSEQ multiplex PCR, yet TCRdb's version contains in-frame clones alone and is incomplete. Of about 130,000 clones in the sample, roughly 80% are singletons; the top ten hold 1%. Specimen: PBMCs. The receptor source for this set is a man aged 35-49 years in good health and CMV-seronegative.

The rearrangement joins TRBV6-1 to TRBJ2-5, with a tentative D call TRBD1 (6 bases). Trimming removed 2 bases at V and 4 bases at J, with 14 bases between. Germline V lookup: CDR1 MNHNS, CDR2 SASEGT. The CDR3 consists of 15 residues. CDR3 region: CASSELAGVAETQYF. CDR3 nucleotides: TGTGCCAGCAGTGAATTGGCAGGGGTGGCAGAGACCCAGTACTTC.

In this sample, this clone turned up once. The V call is TRBV27, the J call TRBJ2-7, with a weak D call TRBD1 (5 bases). The CDR3 runs to 14 residues. Between the trimmed V and J ends, which lost 6 bases and 4 bases, there was a span of 16 bases. The germline V gene encodes CDR1 MNHEY and CDR2 SMNVEV (reference sequence). The CDR3, as DNA: TGTGCCAGCAGCACCGCAGGGATTCGGTACGAGCAGTACTTC. This sequence encodes CASSTAGIRYEQYF.

The rearrangement uses TRBV11-2 and TRBJ1-1; D is uncertain. Trimming shortened V by 1 base and J by 2 bases, and 8 bases separated the two germline ends. The CDR3 totals 14 residues. CDR1 and CDR2 from the germline V gene are SGHAT and FQNNGV. The CDR3 protein is CASSLGQINTEAFF. The CDR3 bases are TGTGCCAGCAGCTTAGGGCAGATTAACACTGAAGCTTTCTTT.

V is TRBV7-7 and J is TRBJ2-7; a weak D match, TRBD2 (6 bases). Between the trimmed V and J ends, which lost 2 bases and 0 bases, there was a span of 11 bases. Per germline, CDR1 SSHAT and CDR2 FNYEAQ (reference sequence). The CDR3 runs 15 residues. The CDR3 coding sequence is TGTGCCAGCAGCTTAAGTTACGGGGGCTCCTACGAGCAGTACTTC. Amino acid sequence: CASSLSYGGSYEQYF.

V gene TRBV9 combines with J gene TRBJ2-5, with 7 nucleotides matching TRBD2. The CDR3 runs 13 residues. In germline, CDR1 is SGDLS, CDR2 YYNGEE. V shed 2 bases, J shed 5 bases, and the junction held 3 bases outside the gene matches. CDR3 amino acids: CASSVTSLETQYF. The CDR3 DNA is TGTGCCAGCAGCGTGACTAGCTTGGAGACCCAGTACTTC.

The V gene is TRBV5-6, the J gene TRBJ2-1; D unresolved. The CDR3 totals 13 residues. Trimming cost V 0 bases and J 3 bases, with 4 bases left between them. Germline V gene lookup returns CDR1 SGHDT and CDR2 YYEEEE. The CDR3 here is CASSLDSYNEQFF. The CDR3 region has the DNA TGTGCCAGCAGCTTGGACAGCTACAATGAGCAGTTCTTC.

The chain couples TRBV6-6 to TRBJ1-3; D remains ambiguous. Germline-derived CDR1 and CDR2 are MNHNY and SVGAGI (reference sequence). This CDR3 region has 14 residues. V was pared by 9 bases and J by 0 bases, with 12 bases between. The CDR3 is CASYDRSSGNTIYF. Written as DNA, the CDR3 is TGTGCCAGTTATGATAGAAGCTCTGGAAACACCATATATTTT.

The V and J genes are TRBV7-2 and TRBJ2-7; TRBD1 matches 9 bases. This CDR3 region has 16 residues. The ends lost 2 bases at V and 3 bases at J; junction bases unmatched: 8. Germline V lookup: CDR1 SGHTA, CDR2 FQGNSA. CDR3 protein: CASSLRGQGGSYEQYF. DNA of the CDR3: TGTGCCAGCAGCTTAAGGGGACAGGGAGGTAGCTACGAGCAGTACTTC.

CDR3 amino acids: CASRREAQETQYF. The CDR3 nucleotides read TGTGCCAGCAGGAGGGAGGCCCAAGAGACCCAGTACTTC. This chain joins TRBV6-6 and TRBJ2-5; TRBD2 might be the D (6 bases). The CDR3 length is 13 residues. V lost 6 bases and J lost 1, with 9 bases in between. Looked up from germline, CDR1 is MNHNY and CDR2 is SVGAGI (reference sequence).

About this clone: This likely comes from a read error, as the CDR3 has no conserved phenylalanine or tryptophan at its end. The rearrangement links TRBV6-5 to TRBJ1-3; TRBD1 matches 9 bases. CDR3 length: 15 amino acids. V trimming: 5 bases; J trimming: 1 base; junction bases outside the gene matches: 3. Germline values: CDR1 MNHEY, CDR2 SVGAGI. CDR3 in amino acids: CASSTGGLSGNTIYV. CDR3 DNA sequence: TGTGCCAGCAGTACAGGGGGCTTATCTGGAAACACCATATATGTT.

The V and J genes are TRBV5-1 and TRBJ2-7; D might be TRBD1 (6 bases). The germline gives CDR1 SGHRS, CDR2 YFSETQ. CDR3 length: 15 amino acids. The V gene lost 0 bases and the J gene lost 0 bases, with 10 bases spanning the gap. The CDR3 nucleotides read TGCGCCAGCAGCTTGGGACAGGAATCCTCCTACGAGCAGTACTTC. Translated: CASSLGQESSYEQYF. The whole variable domain, filled in from reference TRBV5-1 and TRBJ2-7, reads KAGVTQTPRYLIKTRGQQVTLSCSPISGHRSVSWYQQTPGQGLQFLFEYFSETQRNKGNFPGRFSGRQFSNSRSEMNVSTLELGDSALYLCASSLGQESSYEQYFGPGTRLTVT.

J is TRBJ1-6 and V is TRBV5-1, with D maybe TRBD1 (6 bases). Per germline, CDR1 SGHRS and CDR2 YFSETQ. V gave up 2 bases and J gave up 5 bases, with 11 bases separating them. CDR3 length equals 15 residues. CDR3 bases: TGCGCCAGCAGCTTAATGGACAGAGATAATTCACCCCTCCACTTT. Translating it yields CASSLMDRDNSPLHF.

The J gene is TRBJ2-3, the V gene TRBV6-5; 8 bases are shared with TRBD2. Germline lookup yields CDR1 MNHEY and CDR2 SVGAGI. V was pared by 0 bases and J by 5 bases, with 7 bases of the junction left unmatched. The CDR3 totals 16 residues. The CDR3 DNA reads TGTGCCAGCAGTTACTCGATCCCCCTAGCGGGAGATACGCAGTATTTT. It translates to CASSYSIPLAGDTQYF.

This clone was observed a few times. The sample contains more than one DNA sequence encoding this CDR3. The V gene is TRBV28, the J gene TRBJ1-5, with D possibly being TRBD1 (6 bases). CDR1 MDHEN and CDR2 SYDVKM come from the germline V gene. The CDR3 extends over 12 amino acids. The ends were cut back, 6 bases at V and 7 bases at J, with 10 bases in the middle. CDR3 sequence reads: CASSTGLQPQHF. CDR3 DNA: TGTGCCAGCAGCACAGGGCTCCAGCCCCAGCATTTT.

This rearrangement joins TRBV2 to TRBJ1-5, with a tentative D call TRBD1 (5 bases). There are 13 residues in the CDR3. CDR1 is SNHLY, CDR2 FYNNEI, per germline. The germline V and J ends were trimmed by 2 bases and 7 bases, with 9 bases remaining between them. The CDR3: CASSERGEQPQHF. The CDR3 region has the DNA TGTGCCAGCAGTGAACGGGGGGAGCAGCCCCAGCATTTT.

This clone was counted a few times. J is TRBJ2-5 and V is TRBV7-2; D perhaps matches TRBD1 (7 bases). This CDR3 has 15 amino acids. Germline V gene data show CDR1 as SGHTA and CDR2 as FQGNSA. V lost 5 bases to trimming and J lost 4 bases, with 17 bases between them. The CDR3 DNA sequence: TGTGCCAGCAGCCCACAACAGGGGAGGTTAGAGACCCAGTACTTC. Protein sequence: CASSPQQGRLETQYF.

V gene TRBV27 combines with J gene TRBJ1-5; 11 bases map to TRBD1. V shed 4 bases and J 0 bases; nucleotides not matched to a gene: 5. The CDR3 runs to 17 residues. Germline CDR1 and CDR2: MNHEY and SMNVEV (reference sequence). CDR3 sequence (DNA): TGTGCCAGCAGTTGGACAGGGGGCCGTAATAGCAATCAGCCCCAGCATTTT. Residues: CASSWTGGRNSNQPQHF.

The chain joins TRBV7-2 to TRBJ1-2, with TRBD1 identical over 7 bases. Germline V gene sequence: CDR1 SGHTA, CDR2 FQGNSA. With V trimmed by 5 bases and J by 2 bases, 5 bases remained unmatched. The CDR3 contains 14 residues. CDR3 protein: CASSPRQGNYGYTF. In DNA, the CDR3 is TGTGCCAGCAGCCCTAGACAGGGAAACTATGGCTACACCTTC.

The chain joins TRBV11-3 to TRBJ2-3; TRBD2 is a possible D gene (6 bases). From germline, CDR1 is SGHNT and CDR2 YENEEA. There are 15 residues in the CDR3. The V gene lost 1 base and the J gene lost 0 bases, with 8 bases spanning the gap. In nucleotides, the CDR3 is TGTGCCAGCAGCTTAGGGAGCGGGAGCACAGATACGCAGTATTTT. This translates into CASSLGSGSTDTQYF.

CDR3 region: CASSQGPSVNTEAFF. In DNA form, the CDR3 reads TGTGCCAGCAGCCAGGGGCCCTCTGTGAACACTGAAGCTTTCTTT. This rearrangement joins TRBV2 to TRBJ1-1, with a weak D call TRBD1 (6 bases). The CDR3 is 15 residues long. Trimming took 6 bases from V and 0 from J, leaving 14 bases between them. The germline V gene has CDR1 SNHLY and CDR2 FYNNEI.

V usage is TRBV10-1 and J usage is TRBJ2-1; 7 bases agree with TRBD1. The CDR3 runs 14 residues. V lost 5 bases, J lost 6 bases, and 7 bases stayed unmatched. Germline V lookup: CDR1 WNHNN, CDR2 SYGVQD (reference sequence). The CDR3 DNA sequence: TGCGCCAGCAGTCTAACTACAGGGGTCAATGAGCAGTTCTTC. Protein sequence: CASSLTTGVNEQFF.

This sequence joins TRBV6-1 and TRBJ1-2; D ambiguous. Germline values: CDR1 MNHNS, CDR2 SASEGT. CDR3 length: 14 amino acids. V was trimmed by 0 bases and J by 8 bases, leaving 13 bases between them. The chain's CDR3 is CASSEAGPPGGYTF. In nucleotides, the CDR3 is TGTGCCAGCAGTGAAGCGGGCCCTCCGGGGGGCTACACCTTC.

The sample holds one count of this clone. J is TRBJ1-5 and V is TRBV15, with D unresolved. There are 13 residues in the CDR3. Looked up from germline, CDR1 is LNHNV and CDR2 is YYDKDF (reference sequence). Trimming took 0 bases from V and 3 from J, leaving 3 bases between them. This CDR3 reads CATSRDINQPQHF. CDR3 bases: TGTGCCACCAGCAGAGACATCAATCAGCCCCAGCATTTT.

This clone was detected only a few times. V is TRBV15 and J is TRBJ2-2, with no clear D. The germline V gene encodes CDR1 LNHNV and CDR2 YYDKDF (reference sequence). V was pared by 0 bases and J by 1 base, with 6 bases between. The CDR3 loop spans 15 amino acids. The CDR3 bases are TGTGCCACCAGCAGAGACCCGTTGAACACCGGGGAGCTGTTTTTT. It encodes CATSRDPLNTGELFF.